Following are 30 T cell receptor beta chains from one sample sequenced in a study of T cells in Graves' hyperthyroidism and ophthalmopathy. Template material for amplifying TCR beta CDR3 regions consisted of RNA transcripts. HTBI primers were used for first-round RT-PCR of the TCR CDR3. In TCRdb, the multiplex PCR reads were re-called with MiXCR into one record per CDR3 protein. The sample holds about 570,000 distinct CDR3 sequences, approximately 44% seen once. Material: peripheral blood or thyroid tissue (not recorded which). These receptors were obtained from an adult woman with Graves' disease, either hyperthyroidism or ophthalmopathy (not recorded which).

This clonotype has at least ten counts. The V gene is TRBV7-2, the J gene TRBJ1-4; D unclear. CDR3 length: 14 amino acids. Germline V gene lookup returns CDR1 SGHTA and CDR2 FQGNSA. V lost 5 bases, J lost 4 bases, and 11 bases lay in between. Here the CDR3 reads CASSPGGGNEKLFF. The DNA for the CDR3 is TGTGCCAGCAGCCCCGGCGGTGGTAATGAAAAACTGTTTTTT.

In this sample, this clonotype turned up a few times. This rearrangement joins TRBV2 to TRBJ2-3; 7 bases match TRBD2. V shed 8 bases and J 1 base; nucleotides not matched to a gene: 9. The CDR3 runs to 15 residues. The V gene's germline CDR1 is SNHLY and CDR2 FYNNEI. In DNA form, the CDR3 reads TGTGCCAGCGGCCCTGATGGGGGGGGCACAGATACGCAGTATTTT. Protein: CASGPDGGGTDTQYF.

The chain links TRBV29-1 to TRBJ2-7; D is possibly TRBD1 or TRBD2 (7 bases each). This CDR3 spans 12 amino acids. Per the germline V gene, CDR1 is SQVTM and CDR2 is ANQGSEA. Deletions cut 7 bases from V and 5 bases from J, with 15 bases between. CDR3 protein: CSARGTTDEQYF. The CDR3 DNA follows: TGCAGCGCCAGGGGGACTACCGACGAGCAGTACTTC.

This clonotype was counted ten times or more. The genes are TRBV10-2 and TRBJ1-4; D is uncertain. The CDR3 consists of 17 residues. CDR1 is WSHSY and CDR2 is SAAADI in the germline V gene. With 2 bases removed from V and 0 bases from J, the gap between germline ends came to 13 bases. For the CDR3, the DNA is TGCGCCAGCAGTGAGGAGGAGACACCAGCAACTAATGAAAAACTGTTTTTT. Translated: CASSEEETPATNEKLFF.

This clonotype showed up just a few times. The V gene is TRBV10-3, the J gene TRBJ2-5, with 9 bases lining up with TRBD1. The V gene end was trimmed by 6 bases and the J gene end by 2 bases; junction bases not matched to a gene: 1. Germline V CDR1 and CDR2: ENHRY, SYGVKD. The CDR3 length is 13 residues. CDR3 bases: TGTGCCATCAGGGGACAGGGACAAGAGACCCAGTACTTC. Protein product: CAIRGQGQETQYF.

This clonotype was observed many times. V gene TRBV5-1 combines with J gene TRBJ2-7; 10 bases align to TRBD2. CDR1 is SGHRS and CDR2 is YFSETQ in the germline V gene. Trimming removed 4 bases from V and 2 bases from J; junction bases left unmatched: 6. The CDR3 loop spans 15 amino acids. CDR3 sequence reads: CASSHSGTSAYEQYF. DNA for the CDR3: TGCGCCAGCAGCCATTCCGGGACTAGCGCCTACGAGCAGTACTTC.

This clonotype was seen ten or more times. This chain connects TRBV7-2 to TRBJ2-7, with D possibly called TRBD1 or TRBD2 (6 bases each). Germline CDR1 reads SGHTA; CDR2 reads FQGNSA. V was trimmed by 7 bases and J by 2 bases, leaving 18 bases between them. The CDR3 is 15 residues long. The CDR3 region is CASTNNLRGPYEQYF. CDR3 nucleotide sequence: TGTGCCAGCACCAATAACCTCCGGGGGCCCTACGAGCAGTACTTC.

This clonotype was found many times. The rearrangement links TRBV5-5 to TRBJ1-2, with no clear D. The germline gives CDR1 SGHKS, CDR2 YYEKEE (reference sequence). CDR3 size: 18 residues. Trimming left V 0 bases short and J 7 bases short, with 25 bases between. DNA of the CDR3: TGTGCCAGCAGCTTGGGGCCACGGAGGACGACGATGCATGGTGGCTACACCTTC. It yields the protein CASSLGPRRTTMHGGYTF. The full variable domain, rest sourced from reference TRBV5-5 and TRBJ1-2, is DAGVTQSPTHLIKTRGQQVTLRCSPISGHKSVSWYQQVLGQGPQFIFQYYEKEERGRGNFPDRFSARQFPNYSSELNVNALLLGDSALYLCASSLGPRRTTMHGGYTFGSGTRLTVV.

There are many counts of this clonotype. The chain uses TRBV4-1 and TRBJ1-6; D uncertain. This CDR3 spans 15 amino acids. In germline, CDR1 is MGHRA, CDR2 YSYEKL. The V and J ends lost 1 base and 5 bases respectively, with 9 bases between them. In DNA, the CDR3 is TGCGCCAGCAGCCAAGGATGGACCCATAATTCACCCCTCCACTTT. Encoded protein: CASSQGWTHNSPLHF.

The J gene is TRBJ1-1, the V gene TRBV7-2, with D tentatively TRBD1 (6 bases). Trimming cost V 6 bases and J 6 bases, with 14 bases left between them. CDR1 is SGHTA and CDR2 is FQGNSA in the germline V gene. This CDR3 has 13 amino acids. CDR3 nucleotide sequence: TGTGCCAGCAGTAGTCCACAGGGATCTGAAGCTTTCTTT. It codes for CASSSPQGSEAFF.

This chain uses TRBV20-1 with TRBJ2-5, with 8 bases matching TRBD2. This CDR3 is 15 amino acids long. CDR1 and CDR2 from the germline V gene are DFQATT and SNEGSKA (reference sequence). The CDR3 loop reads CSAYGAGDGGETQYF. CDR3 bases: TGCAGCGCTTATGGAGCGGGAGATGGGGGAGAGACCCAGTACTTC.

This clonotype was counted many times. This sequence joins TRBV6-6 and TRBJ2-5; no clear D gene. Germline V gene lookup returns CDR1 MNHNY and CDR2 SVGAGI (reference sequence). The CDR3 has 14 residues. Deletions cut 2 bases from V and 2 bases from J, with 9 bases between. As DNA, the CDR3 is TGTGCCAGCAGTTACCGTACGACGCAAGAGACCCAGTACTTC. Protein: CASSYRTTQETQYF.

The chain combines TRBV28 with TRBJ2-6; the D is unclear. V lost 7 bases and J 0 bases, leaving 13 bases between the germline ends. This CDR3 spans 16 amino acids. Germline CDR1 MDHEN, CDR2 SYDVKM. The CDR3 DNA reads TGTGCCAGCACTTCCCCCGGCAACTCTGGGGCCAACGTCCTGACTTTC. Its protein is CASTSPGNSGANVLTF.

This clonotype has only a few counts. The rearrangement links TRBV7-9 to TRBJ2-5; D call uncertain. Trimming left V 1 base short and J 3 bases short, with 9 bases between. The germline V gene has CDR1 SEHNR and CDR2 FQNEAQ (reference sequence). CDR3 length: 14 amino acids. CDR3 in amino acids: CASSLVTDKETQYF. The CDR3 nucleotides are TGTGCCAGCAGCTTAGTTACAGACAAAGAGACCCAGTACTTC.

The V call is TRBV10-3, the J call TRBJ1-1; D gene ambiguous. The length of the CDR3 is 12 residues. Germline-derived CDR1 and CDR2 are ENHRY and SYGVKD. V was shortened by 7 bases and J by 5 bases, with 11 bases between the two germline ends. DNA of the CDR3: TGTGCCATCAACGGCGGAACAACTGAAGCTTTCTTT. Its protein is CAINGGTTEAFF.

V and J are TRBV19 and TRBJ1-2; maybe TRBD1 (6 bases). Germline CDR1 is LNHDA and CDR2 is SQIVND (reference sequence). CDR3 length equals 17 residues. V lost 7 bases and J 0 bases, leaving 21 bases between the germline ends. The CDR3 region has the DNA TGTGCCAGTACCCTGAGGGGGACGGAGAGACCTAACTATGGCTACACCTTC. Translation: CASTLRGTERPNYGYTF.

This clonotype has just one count. Relative to the germline gene, one junction end is altered; a read error may explain this. The rearrangement uses TRBV7-2 and TRBJ1-5; TRBD1 matches 10 bases. The CDR3 extends over 15 amino acids. CDR1 and CDR2 from the germline V gene are SGHTA and FQGNSA. The CDR3 region has the DNA TGTGCCAGCAGCTTCGGACAGGGGGTTGGTCAGCCTCAGCATTTT. The encoded protein is CASSFGQGVGQPQHF.

The chain couples TRBV6-5 to TRBJ1-1; D is uncertain. The germline V gene has CDR1 MNHEY and CDR2 SVGAGI. The V gene lost 3 bases and the J gene lost 11 bases, with 4 bases spanning the gap. This CDR3 contains 9 residues. CDR3 nucleotide sequence: TGTGCCAGCAGTTATGAGGCTTTCTTT. Its protein is CASSYEAFF.

Comment on this clonotype: The junction departs from the called germline gene at one end, perhaps through a read error. This chain uses TRBV7-2 with TRBJ2-7, with 9 bases aligning to TRBD2. Looked up from germline, CDR1 is SGHTA and CDR2 is FQGNSA. The CDR3 runs to 16 residues. CDR3 amino acids: CASRLAGVTGGYEQYF. CDR3 in DNA: TGTGCCAGCAGATTAGCGGGGGTCACCGGGGGATACGAGCAGTACTTC.

This clonotype showed up many times. This chain uses TRBV10-2 with TRBJ1-1; D unclear. Germline-derived CDR1 and CDR2 are WSHSY and SAAADI. V was pared by 3 bases and J by 6 bases, with 8 bases between. There are 12 residues in the CDR3. The DNA for the CDR3 is TGCGCCAGCAGTGATATGCAATCTGAAGCTTTCTTT. It translates to CASSDMQSEAFF.

This clonotype was seen once. This chain joins TRBV10-3 and TRBJ1-2, with D possibly matching TRBD1 (6 bases). The CDR3 runs to 14 residues. Trimming stripped 4 bases from V and 7 bases from J, with 16 bases between. Germline V gene sequence: CDR1 ENHRY, CDR2 SYGVKD. CDR3 in amino acids: CAISGTAKVGGYTF. In nucleotides, the CDR3 is TGTGCCATCAGTGGGACAGCCAAAGTCGGTGGCTACACCTTC.

This chain connects TRBV28 to TRBJ1-5; a weak D match, TRBD1 (5 bases). Germline V lookup: CDR1 MDHEN, CDR2 SYDVKM. V lost 2 bases to trimming and J lost 7 bases, with 21 bases between them. The CDR3 loop spans 17 amino acids. The CDR3 DNA reads as TGTGCCAGCAGTTTAAGTCCTCGGCAGGGTTCGAGACAGCCCCAGCATTTT. It specifies CASSLSPRQGSRQPQHF.

A single count supports this clonotype. The chain has TRBV24-1 and TRBJ1-1; no clear D. This CDR3 is built from 11 residues. Germline CDR1 and CDR2: KGHDR and SFDVKD. The V end was cut by 5 bases, the J end by 11 bases, with 11 bases between. DNA for the CDR3: TGTGCCACCAGTGGCTGGACTAAGGCTTTCTTT. Amino acid sequence: CATSGWTKAFF.

In its sample, this clonotype was seen many times. The gene calls are TRBV7-9 and TRBJ2-5; possibly TRBD2 for D (6 bases). There are 18 residues in the CDR3. V lost 5 bases, J lost 4 bases, and 26 bases lay in between. Germline-derived CDR1 and CDR2 are SEHNR and FQNEAQ (reference sequence). This CDR3 reads CASSHVGGTVLRRETQYF. Written as DNA, the CDR3 is TGTGCCAGCAGCCATGTGGGGGGTACAGTCCTCCGGCGAGAGACCCAGTACTTC.

This chain joins TRBV5-1 and TRBJ1-5; perhaps TRBD1 as D (5 bases). Trimming removed 7 bases at V and 11 bases at J, with 19 bases between. The germline V gene has CDR1 SGHRS and CDR2 YFSETQ. The CDR3 is made up of 13 amino acids. The CDR3 loop is CASFGTRGETQHF. CDR3 nucleotides: TGCGCCAGCTTCGGGACGCGAGGCGAGACCCAGCATTTT.

There are many counts of this clonotype. The J gene is TRBJ1-1, the V gene TRBV2, with TRBD1 identical over 8 bases. This CDR3 has 14 residues. Germline values: CDR1 SNHLY, CDR2 FYNNEI. After removal of 6 bases from V and 5 bases from J, the junction contained 8 bases not matched to a gene. The CDR3 nucleotides are TGTGCCAGCAGGGCGGACAGGGAGGGGACTGAAGCTTTCTTT. Translation gives CASRADREGTEAFF.

The V gene is TRBV5-1, the J gene TRBJ1-5; possibly TRBD1 for D (6 bases). Germline values: CDR1 SGHRS, CDR2 YFSETQ. The V end lost 2 bases, the J end lost 0 bases, and 12 bases lay between the germline ends. The CDR3 runs 16 residues. The CDR3, as DNA: TGCGCCAGCAGCTTCGCAGGGGCCTATAGCAATCAGCCCCAGCATTTT. Its protein product is CASSFAGAYSNQPQHF.

The chain recombines TRBV12-3 or TRBV12-4 with TRBJ2-5, with 8 nucleotides matching TRBD2. J lost 7 bases, V lost 6 bases, and 7 bases had no gene match. The CDR3 is made up of 13 amino acids. CDR3 amino acids: CASSRGGPRTQYF. The CDR3 region has the DNA TGTGCCAGCAGCCGGGGGGGACCGCGGACCCAGTACTTC.

This clonotype came up once. The rearrangement links TRBV10-3 to TRBJ1-3, with a weak D call TRBD1 (5 bases). V lost 4 bases and J lost 8, with 15 bases in between. The germline gives CDR1 ENHRY, CDR2 SYGVKD. The CDR3 consists of 14 residues. DNA of the CDR3: TGTGCCATCAGTGGGGACGCGGATGGCTACACCATATATTTT. This translates into CAISGDADGYTIYF.

This clonotype has at least ten counts. The gene calls are TRBV7-2 and TRBJ1-3, with D hard to call. The CDR3 is made up of 16 amino acids. V was trimmed by 2 bases and J by 0 bases, leaving 11 bases between them. Germline CDR1 reads SGHTA; CDR2 reads FQGNSA. The CDR3 DNA sequence: TGTGCCAGCAGCTTACTGGGCACAAACTCTGGAAACACCATATATTTT. Translation: CASSLLGTNSGNTIYF.